This TCR beta chain was captured by sequencing in a study of sequential checkpoint blockade in melanoma. Turning to the study itself: After both sequences, patients received maintenance nivolumab. Findings of the study overall: About 30 times likelier clinical benefit followed increased tumor T-cell fraction and clonality. T-cell fraction and clonality followed PD-L1 and CD8+ counts, not mutational load.

The CDR3 runs to 13 residues. Between the trimmed V and J ends, which lost 10 bases and 7 bases, there was a span of 17 bases. Germline CDR1 and CDR2: MNHGY and SAAAGT. Only in-frame clones appear in the TCRdb table, and some are missing; sequencing was by immunoSEQ multiplex PCR. The data contain 15,000 to 20,000 clones, less than 30% of them singletons. This clone was counted between two and nine times. What it binds is unknown. The sample's treatment: randomized to nivolumab then ipilimumab (arm A) or the reverse (arm B). The rearrangement links TRBV6-8 to TRBJ2-1; D is unclear. The clonotype comes from a human donor with melanoma. Sequenced here: tumor tissue (inferred from file names), sampled from a patient given nivolumab and ipilimumab in sequence. This chain's CDR3 is CAIWLSGKNEQFF. The CDR3 region has the DNA TGTGCCATCTGGCTTAGTGGTAAGAATGAGCAGTTCTTC.